This T cell receptor beta chain was captured in a study of blood T cell repertoires in COVID-19. The germline V and J ends were trimmed by 0 bases and 3 bases, with 7 bases remaining between them. The CDR3 spans 14 residues. Germline loops: CDR1 KGHDR, CDR2 SFDVKD. How the authors handled the data: Scientists estimated how many nucleated cells there were by amplifying reference gene primers. Profiled with immunoSEQ multiplex PCR; TCRdb holds only in-frame clones, not every one. From that table come the V and J calls and clone size; the DNA was used to work out D and trimming. The table lists some 150,000 clones, over 65% of them singletons.

This receptor was obtained from a human donor in a cohort sampled during active COVID-19. Specimen: peripheral blood. The V gene is TRBV24-1, the J gene TRBJ1-2; a weak D match, TRBD1 (6 bases). CDR3 loop: CATSDLRQDYGYTF. For the CDR3, the DNA is TGTGCCACCAGTGATTTGCGACAGGACTATGGCTACACCTTC.